Listed here is a single TCR beta chain. Its antigen is not known. CDR3 length: 14 residues. Germline V gene lookup returns CDR1 LGHNA and CDR2 YSLEER. Unmatched junction bases numbered 0, after V lost 0 bases and J lost 3 bases. These data belong to a study of T cell responses to AZD1222 COVID-19 vaccine. Study-wide context: It was second doses at about 4 or about 12 weeks that were pooled.

The method was immunoSEQ multiplex PCR; TCRdb's version includes in-frame clones alone and lacks a portion of them. Of over 120,000 clones detected, 93% appear once; the ten largest clones hold 7.5% to 9.5%. Study observations and caveats: The donor group comprised mostly white British people and more females; the analysis possibly underestimated clonal diversity.

The receptor was derived from an adult in good health. The source was peripheral blood, collected on day 0 of AZD1222 vaccination. This chain joins TRBV4-3 and TRBJ1-2; 8 bases are shared with TRBD1. The CDR3 sequence: CASSQEQGDYGYTF. The CDR3, as DNA: TGCGCCAGCAGCCAAGAACAGGGGGACTATGGCTACACCTTC.